At least ten counts were recorded for the clone carrying this TCR beta chain. With 4 bases removed from V and 2 bases from J, the gap between germline ends came to 11 bases. The CDR3 totals 13 residues. Germline V gene sequence: CDR1 DFQATT, CDR2 SNEGSKA (reference sequence). TCRbeta library preparation incorporated unique molecular identifiers. TCRdb recomputed calls from the PCR reads with MiXCR, one row per CDR3 protein. The repertoire holds approximately 400,000 distinct CDR3 sequences, with approximately 11% as singletons. These data are taken from a study of T-cell reconstitution after alpha-beta-depleted transplantation in children.

The chain carries TRBV20-1 and TRBJ1-1; D is unresolved. The TCR sequence derives from a human donor who donated a stem cell graft to a child with acute myeloid leukemia. The starting material was PBMCs from the stem cell graft donor, obtained from the stem cell graft. The chain's CDR3 is CSATREANTEAFF. The CDR3 bases are TGCAGTGCTACCCGGGAAGCTAACACTGAAGCTTTCTTT.